This T cell receptor (beta chain) was recovered during a study of blood T cell repertoires in COVID-19. A COVID-19 case was met by exposed participants within 2 weeks before study entry. Clones were read by immunoSEQ multiplex PCR, and TCRdb kept only the in-frame ones, dropping some. The sample lists fewer than 400,000 clones, 85% to 95% occurring once. The V and J ends lost 2 bases and 4 bases, in that order; junction bases with no gene match: 4. The CDR3 loop spans 15 amino acids. CDR1 is SGHTA, CDR2 FQGTGA, per germline. The sequencing sample was made of PBMCs or T cells enriched from blood (not recorded which). This sequence originates from a woman aged 25 to 45 who had been exposed to COVID-19. This chain links TRBV7-3 with TRBJ2-1; 8 positions agree with TRBD1. The CDR3, as DNA: TGTGCCAGCAGCTTAGGACAGGGTCCGTACAATGAGCAGTTCTTC. Translation: CASSLGQGPYNEQFF.